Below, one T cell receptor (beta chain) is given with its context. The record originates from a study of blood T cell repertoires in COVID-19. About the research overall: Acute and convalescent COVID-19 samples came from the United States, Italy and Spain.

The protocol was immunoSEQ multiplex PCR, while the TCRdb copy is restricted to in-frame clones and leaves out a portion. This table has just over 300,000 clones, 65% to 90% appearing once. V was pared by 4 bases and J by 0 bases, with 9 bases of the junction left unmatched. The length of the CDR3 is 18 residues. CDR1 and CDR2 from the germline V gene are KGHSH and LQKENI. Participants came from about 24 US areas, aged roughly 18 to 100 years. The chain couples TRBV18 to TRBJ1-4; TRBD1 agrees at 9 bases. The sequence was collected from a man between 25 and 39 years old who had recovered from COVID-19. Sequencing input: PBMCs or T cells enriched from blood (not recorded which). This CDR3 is CASSRTGGRTATNEKLFF. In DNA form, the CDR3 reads TGTGCCAGCTCACGCACAGGGGGCAGGACTGCAACTAATGAAAAACTGTTTTTT.